This T cell receptor beta chain was sequenced in a study of T cells in Graves' hyperthyroidism and ophthalmopathy. Study as a whole: Pretreatment peripheral blood was obtained at initial diagnosis.

CDR1 and CDR2 from the germline V gene are SNHLY and FYNNEI. The V and J ends lost 6 bases and 0 bases respectively, with 12 bases between them. The CDR3 contains 15 residues. This clonotype was recorded many times. Clinical symptoms, serum thyroxine and TRAb, thyroid ultrasound and orbital computed tomography were used for the diagnoses. 8.5 to 10 ml of fresh peripheral blood supplied the PBMCs. Using RNA transcripts as the source, TCR beta CDR3 regions were amplified. The HTBI primer set served for first-round RT-PCR of the TCR CDR3. TCRdb recomputed calls from the multiplex PCR reads with MiXCR, one row per CDR3 protein. The repertoire holds more than 300,000 distinct CDR3 sequences, under 20% seen once, with 40% to 45% in the top ten.

The chain joins TRBV2 to TRBJ1-5; weak D call: TRBD1 (6 bases). The sequence was collected from a man in his late teens or twenties with Graves' ophthalmopathy. The sequencing input was blood. The CDR3 DNA is TGTGCCAGCAGACTGGACAGCGTTAGCAATCAGCCCCAGCATTTT. Residues: CASRLDSVSNQPQHF.